The sequence of this T cell receptor beta chain was determined in a study of shared clonotypes between healthy human individuals. Method: immunoSEQ multiplex PCR; TCRdb's copy keeps in-frame clones and lacks some. The profile shows around 1.1 million clones, about 80% of them singletons. Naive CD45RA+ and memory CD45RA-negative subsets were split from CD4+ cells. Study results and limitations: Genetic and exposure-history diversity was limited by the few donors. A generally larger estimated richness was seen in naive subsets than in memory subsets.

This clone came up a few times. The antigen is undetermined. The germline V gene encodes CDR1 LNHDA and CDR2 SQIVND (reference sequence). The CDR3 loop spans 14 amino acids. Trimming left V 5 bases short and J 7 bases short, with 17 bases between. The chain links TRBV19 to TRBJ1-2; perhaps TRBD1 as D (5 bases). Sequencing was performed on memory CD4+ T cells from PBMCs. Subset in this sample: CD45RA-negative fraction. The sequence was collected from a man in his late teens or twenties in good health. Some clones in this sample may be carry-over from other donors' samples. The CDR3 protein is CASSLPGKTVGYTF. The DNA of the CDR3 is TGTGCCAGTAGTCTACCAGGGAAGACGGTTGGCTACACCTTC.